This T cell receptor beta chain was captured in a study of technical replicates of blood from a handful of donors. Assay used: immunoSEQ multiplex PCR; TCRdb lists only in-frame clones, some missing. The profile shows tens of thousands of clones, 80% to 95% of them singletons. The germline V gene has CDR1 SGDLS and CDR2 YYNGEE. There are 16 residues in the CDR3. The V end lost 4 bases, the J end lost 0 bases, and 16 bases lay between the germline ends. Material for sequencing was T cells isolated from PBMCs. This sequence joins TRBV9 and TRBJ2-5; possibly TRBD2 for D (5 bases). This TCR was sampled from a human donor in good health. Some clones in this sample may be carry-over from other donors' samples. CDR3 residues: CASSPTGLPYQETQYF. The CDR3 nucleotides read TGTGCCAGCAGCCCTACTGGACTTCCTTACCAAGAGACCCAGTACTTC.